Each of the 12 T cell receptor beta chains below was sequenced from the same sample in a study of cytomegalovirus exposure and HLA in healthy donors. Primers for the PCR totalled 60 Vbeta and 13 Jbeta. The table came from immunoSEQ multiplex PCR; TCRdb's copy has only in-frame clones and leaves some out. The sample shows approximately 190,000 clones, 82% of them seen only once. Specimen: PBMCs. The receptors were gathered from a young woman in good health and CMV-seronegative.

The V gene is TRBV19, the J gene TRBJ1-2, with D maybe TRBD1 (5 bases). V was trimmed by 6 bases and J by 0 bases, leaving 14 bases between them. The CDR3 covers 15 residues. Germline V gene sequence: CDR1 LNHDA, CDR2 SQIVND (reference sequence). The DNA for the CDR3 is TGTGCCAGTAGCCCGGGACTCTCCCCTAACTATGGCTACACCTTC. It codes for CASSPGLSPNYGYTF.

The chain employs TRBV10-3 and TRBJ2-7; maybe TRBD2 (5 bases). CDR3 size: 14 residues. The V gene lost 2 bases and the J gene lost 4 bases, with 12 bases spanning the gap. Germline CDR1 is ENHRY and CDR2 is SYGVKD. The CDR3 DNA follows: TGTGCCATCAGTGAGGGAGAGGGTGAGTACGAGCAGTACTTC. Translating gives CAISEGEGEYEQYF.

The chain couples TRBV7-2 to TRBJ2-5, with 7 bases lining up with TRBD1. Looked up from germline, CDR1 is SGHTA and CDR2 is FQGNSA. After removal of 0 bases from V and 9 bases from J, the junction contained 10 bases not matched to a gene. The CDR3 runs 15 residues. The DNA of the CDR3 is TGTGCCAGCAGCTTAGCCAGACAGGGCGACAAGGCCCAGTACTTC. Translated: CASSLARQGDKAQYF.

V gene TRBV6-5 combines with J gene TRBJ1-5; D unresolved. The CDR3 runs 13 residues. Trimming left V 5 bases short and J 7 bases short, with 12 bases between. Germline loops: CDR1 MNHEY, CDR2 SVGAGI. Here the CDR3 reads CASSREREQPQHF. CDR3 nucleotide sequence: TGTGCCAGCAGTAGAGAGCGGGAGCAGCCCCAGCATTTT.

The chain is built from TRBV6-1 and TRBJ2-2; 8 nucleotides line up with TRBD2. Trimming took 0 bases from V and 6 from J; bases not matched to a gene: 9. This CDR3 region has 17 residues. In germline, CDR1 is MNHNS, CDR2 SASEGT. CDR3 DNA: TGTGCCAGCAGTGAAGCGCCCGTCGGCGGGAGGTCCGGGGAGCTGTTTTTT. The encoded protein is CASSEAPVGGRSGELFF.

This clone turned up a few times. V is TRBV5-4 and J is TRBJ1-1, with 7 nucleotides matching TRBD1. V trimming: 5 bases; J trimming: 3 bases; junction bases outside the gene matches: 4. CDR1 is SGHNT and CDR2 is YYREEE in the germline V gene (reference sequence). The CDR3 has 13 amino acids. CDR3 in amino acids: CASRLQGDTEAFF. CDR3 DNA: TGTGCCAGCAGACTCCAGGGGGACACTGAAGCTTTCTTT.

This clone appeared once. The V call is TRBV6-6, the J call TRBJ1-3; the D is unclear. V was clipped by 2 bases and J by 7 bases, with 6 bases between them. This CDR3 spans 12 amino acids. CDR1 and CDR2 (germline): MNHNY, SVGAGI (reference sequence). CDR3 in DNA: TGTGCCAGCAGTTACGCGGGGAACACCATATATTTT. It encodes CASSYAGNTIYF.

In this sample, this clone turned up once. The rearrangement joins TRBV30 to TRBJ2-5, with D possibly TRBD2 on 6 matching bases. Germline V gives CDR1 GTSNPN, CDR2 SVGIG (reference sequence). This CDR3 comprises 13 residues. V lost 3 bases and J lost 7, with 15 bases in between. CDR3 protein: CAWSEGGAMTQYF. The CDR3 nucleotides read TGTGCCTGGAGCGAGGGAGGTGCCATGACCCAGTACTTC.

This chain connects TRBV7-9 to TRBJ2-1; 9 bases match TRBD2. The germline CDR1 and CDR2 sequences are SEHNR and FQNEAQ (reference sequence). The ends lost 5 bases at V and 6 bases at J; junction bases unmatched: 11. The CDR3 length is 16 residues. CDR3 bases: TGTGCCAGCAGCGGGGGGTGGACTAGCGAGTTCAATGAGCAGTTCTTC. Translating it yields CASSGGWTSEFNEQFF.

The V call is TRBV19, the J call TRBJ1-4; no clear D gene. Germline CDR1 reads LNHDA; CDR2 reads SQIVND (reference sequence). This CDR3 region has 16 residues. V lost 5 bases to trimming and J lost 1 base, with 14 bases between them. The CDR3 DNA sequence: TGTGCCAGTAGTCCGACGGACGCGGGAACTAATGAAAAACTGTTTTTT. It is translated as CASSPTDAGTNEKLFF.

The V gene is TRBV5-1, the J gene TRBJ1-2; perhaps TRBD1 as D (6 bases). CDR3 length: 14 residues. Germline assignment: CDR1 SGHRS and CDR2 YFSETQ. V lost 3 bases, J lost 5 bases, and 14 bases lay in between. CDR3 in amino acids: CASSSLQGPYGYTF. CDR3 nucleotide sequence: TGCGCCAGCAGCTCTCTACAGGGACCATATGGCTACACCTTC.

This rearrangement joins TRBV7-7 to TRBJ2-1, with 14 positions matching TRBD2. The CDR3 totals 15 residues. J was trimmed by 8 bases and V by 4 bases; bases with no gene match: 4. Germline CDR1 is SSHAT and CDR2 is FNYEAQ (reference sequence). CDR3 nucleotide sequence: TGTGCCAGCAGCTCCCGACTAGCGGGAGGGGATGAGCAGTTCTTC. Its protein product is CASSSRLAGGDEQFF.